The following is a TCR beta chain sequence with its context. The target antigen is unknown. The data derive from a study of cytomegalovirus exposure and HLA in healthy donors. Study observations and caveats: A reported reduction in N-insertions relative to the roughly 710-donor mean was seen in an Asian-associated ancestry cluster in a later analysis.

The PCR made use of 60 Vbeta and 13 Jbeta primers. TCRdb's table, derived via immunoSEQ multiplex PCR, lists solely in-frame clones and lacks some. The sample has around 140,000 clones, approximately 78% seen once; the top ten hold about 2.2%. The CDR3 is made up of 13 amino acids. Per germline, CDR1 SGHKS and CDR2 YYEKEE (reference sequence). Trimming took 2 bases from V and 6 from J, leaving 11 bases between them. The sequenced material came from PBMCs. The rearrangement joins TRBV5-5 to TRBJ1-1; possibly TRBD1 for D (5 bases). The TCR originated in a young woman in good health and CMV-seropositive. Written as DNA, the CDR3 is TGTGCCAGCAGCTTTGGGGGGAGGCCTGAAGCTTTCTTT. This sequence encodes CASSFGGRPEAFF.